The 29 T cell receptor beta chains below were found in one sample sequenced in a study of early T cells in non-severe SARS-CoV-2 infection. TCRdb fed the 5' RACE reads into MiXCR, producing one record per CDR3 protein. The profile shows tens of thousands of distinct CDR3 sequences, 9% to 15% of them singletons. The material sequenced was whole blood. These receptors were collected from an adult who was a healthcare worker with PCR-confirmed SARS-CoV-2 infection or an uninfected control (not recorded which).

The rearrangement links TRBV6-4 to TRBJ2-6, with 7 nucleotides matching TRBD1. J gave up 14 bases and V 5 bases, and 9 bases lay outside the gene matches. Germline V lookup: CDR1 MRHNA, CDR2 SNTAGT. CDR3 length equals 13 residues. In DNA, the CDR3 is TGTGCCAGCAGTCCGACCCTACAGGGGATCCTGACTTTC. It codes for CASSPTLQGILTF.

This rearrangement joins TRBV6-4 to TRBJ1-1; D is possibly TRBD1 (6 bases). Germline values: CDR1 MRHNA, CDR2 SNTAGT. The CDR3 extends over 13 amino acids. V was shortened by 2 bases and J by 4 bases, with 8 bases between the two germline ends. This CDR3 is CASSDTGATEAFF. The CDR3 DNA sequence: TGTGCCAGCAGTGACACGGGGGCCACTGAAGCTTTCTTT.

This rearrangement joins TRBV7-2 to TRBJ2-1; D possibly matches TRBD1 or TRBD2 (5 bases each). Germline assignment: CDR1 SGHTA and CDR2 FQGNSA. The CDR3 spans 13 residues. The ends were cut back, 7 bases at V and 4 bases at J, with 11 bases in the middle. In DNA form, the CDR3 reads TGTGCCAGCACCGTGGGACGTTACAATGAGCAGTTCTTC. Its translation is CASTVGRYNEQFF.

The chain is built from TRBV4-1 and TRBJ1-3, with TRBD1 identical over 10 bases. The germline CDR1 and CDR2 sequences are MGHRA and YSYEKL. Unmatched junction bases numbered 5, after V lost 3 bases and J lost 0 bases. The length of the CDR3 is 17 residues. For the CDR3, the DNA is TGCGCCAGCAGCCAGCCGGGACAGGGGATCTCTGGAAACACCATATATTTT. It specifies CASSQPGQGISGNTIYF.

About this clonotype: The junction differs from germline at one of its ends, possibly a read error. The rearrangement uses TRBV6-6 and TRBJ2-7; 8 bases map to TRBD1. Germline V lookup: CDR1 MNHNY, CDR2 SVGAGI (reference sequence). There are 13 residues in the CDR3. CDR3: CTSSSDRARGQYF. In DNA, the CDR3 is TGTACCAGCAGTTCGGACAGGGCTAGGGGGCAGTACTTC.

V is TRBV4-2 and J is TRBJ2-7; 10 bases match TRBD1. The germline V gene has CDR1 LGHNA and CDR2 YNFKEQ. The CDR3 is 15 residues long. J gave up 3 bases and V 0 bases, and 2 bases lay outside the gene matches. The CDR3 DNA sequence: TGTGCCAGCAGCCAAGACAGGACAGGGGGCTACGAGCAGTACTTC. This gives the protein CASSQDRTGGYEQYF.

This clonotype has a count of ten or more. CDR3 residues: CSVGGQGKNIQYF. CDR3 nucleotide sequence: TGCAGCGTTGGGGGACAGGGCAAAAACATTCAGTACTTC. The genes are TRBV29-1 and TRBJ2-4, with 9 bases aligning to TRBD1. V lost 4 bases to trimming and J lost 3 bases; unmatched junction nucleotides: 1. The length of the CDR3 is 13 residues. Per the germline V gene, CDR1 is SQVTM and CDR2 is ANQGSEA.

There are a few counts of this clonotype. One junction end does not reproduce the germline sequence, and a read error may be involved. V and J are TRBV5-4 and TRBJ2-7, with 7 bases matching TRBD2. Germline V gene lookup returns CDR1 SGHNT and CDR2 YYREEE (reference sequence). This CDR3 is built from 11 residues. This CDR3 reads CASSLLRLAEF. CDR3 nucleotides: TGTGCCAGCAGCTTGTTGAGACTAGCAGAGTTC.

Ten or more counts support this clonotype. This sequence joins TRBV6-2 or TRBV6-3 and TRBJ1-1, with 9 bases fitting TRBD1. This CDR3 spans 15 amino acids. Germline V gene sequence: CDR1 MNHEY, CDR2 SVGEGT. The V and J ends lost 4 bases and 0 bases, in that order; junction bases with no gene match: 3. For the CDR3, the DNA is TGTGCCAGCAGTTCTACAGGGGGCCTGAACACTGAAGCTTTCTTT. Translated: CASSSTGGLNTEAFF.

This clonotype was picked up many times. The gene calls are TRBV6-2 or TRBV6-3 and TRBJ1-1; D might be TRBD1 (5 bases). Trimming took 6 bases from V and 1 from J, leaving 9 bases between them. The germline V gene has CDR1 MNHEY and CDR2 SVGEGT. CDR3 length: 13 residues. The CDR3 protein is CASRGTTNTEAFF. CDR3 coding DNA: TGTGCCAGCAGGGGGACGACGAACACTGAAGCTTTCTTT.

CDR3 sequence reads: CSAKPDRLAVNNEQFF. In DNA form, the CDR3 reads TGCAGTGCTAAGCCAGACAGGCTAGCGGTTAACAATGAGCAGTTCTTC. This sequence joins TRBV20-1 and TRBJ2-1, with D possibly matching TRBD2 (7 bases). V lost 4 bases to trimming and J lost 5 bases, with 21 bases between them. The CDR3 has 16 residues. CDR1 DFQATT and CDR2 SNEGSKA come from the germline V gene (reference sequence).

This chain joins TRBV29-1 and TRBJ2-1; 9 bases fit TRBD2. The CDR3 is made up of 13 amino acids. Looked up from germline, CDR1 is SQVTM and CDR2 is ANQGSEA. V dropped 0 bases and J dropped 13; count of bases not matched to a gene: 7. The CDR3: CSVEDILAGSQFF. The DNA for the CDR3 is TGCAGCGTTGAAGATATTCTAGCGGGATCCCAGTTCTTC.

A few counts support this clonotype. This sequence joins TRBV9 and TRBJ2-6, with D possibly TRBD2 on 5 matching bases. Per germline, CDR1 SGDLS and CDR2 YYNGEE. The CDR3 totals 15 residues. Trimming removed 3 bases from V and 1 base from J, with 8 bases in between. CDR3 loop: CASSGPGSGANVLTF. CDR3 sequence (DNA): TGTGCCAGCAGCGGGCCGGGGTCTGGGGCCAACGTCCTGACTTTC.

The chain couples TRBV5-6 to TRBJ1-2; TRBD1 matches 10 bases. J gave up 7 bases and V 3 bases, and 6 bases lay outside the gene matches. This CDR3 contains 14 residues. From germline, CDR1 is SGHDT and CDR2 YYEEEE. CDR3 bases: TGTGCCAGCAGCTCGACAGGGGGCGAGAGTGGCTACACCTTC. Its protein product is CASSSTGGESGYTF.

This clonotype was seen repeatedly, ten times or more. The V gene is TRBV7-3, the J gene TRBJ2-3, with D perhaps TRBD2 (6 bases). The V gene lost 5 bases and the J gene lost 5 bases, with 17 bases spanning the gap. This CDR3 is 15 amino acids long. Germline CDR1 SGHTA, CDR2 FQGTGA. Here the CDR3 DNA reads TGTGCCAGCAGCAACGGGCTTACCGGGGGAGATACGCAGTATTTT. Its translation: CASSNGLTGGDTQYF.

DNA of the CDR3: TGCAGTGCCAAAGATACCGGGACTAGATGGGACAATGAGCAGTTCTTC. The encoded protein is CSAKDTGTRWDNEQFF. V is TRBV20-1 and J is TRBJ2-1; 8 bases are shared with TRBD2. Germline V gene sequence: CDR1 DFQATT, CDR2 SNEGSKA (reference sequence). With V trimmed by 6 bases and J by 5 bases, 15 bases remained unmatched. The CDR3 spans 16 residues.

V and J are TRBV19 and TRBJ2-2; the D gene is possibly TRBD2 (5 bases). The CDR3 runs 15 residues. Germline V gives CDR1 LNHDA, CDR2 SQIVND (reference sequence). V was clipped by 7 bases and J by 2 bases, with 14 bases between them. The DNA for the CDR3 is TGTGCCAGTAAATCTGAGCCGGGAAACACCGGGGAGCTGTTTTTT. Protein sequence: CASKSEPGNTGELFF. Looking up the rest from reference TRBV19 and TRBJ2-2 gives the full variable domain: DGGITQSPKYLFRKEGQNVTLSCEQNLNHDAMYWYRQDPGQGLRLIYYSQIVNDFQKGDIAEGYSVSREKKESFPLTVTSAQKNPTAFYLCASKSEPGNTGELFFGEGSRLTVL.

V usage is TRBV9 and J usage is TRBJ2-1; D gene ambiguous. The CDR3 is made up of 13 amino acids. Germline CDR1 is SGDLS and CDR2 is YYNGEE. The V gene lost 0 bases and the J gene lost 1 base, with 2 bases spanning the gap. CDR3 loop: CASSVGSYNEQFF. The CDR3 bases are TGTGCCAGCAGCGTAGGGTCCTACAATGAGCAGTTCTTC.

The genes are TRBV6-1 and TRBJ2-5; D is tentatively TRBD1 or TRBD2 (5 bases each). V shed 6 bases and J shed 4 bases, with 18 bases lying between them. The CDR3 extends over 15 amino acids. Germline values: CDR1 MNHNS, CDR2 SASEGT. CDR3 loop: CASRPGTGLRETQYF. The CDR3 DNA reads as TGTGCCAGCAGGCCGGGGACGGGGTTGAGAGAGACCCAGTACTTC.

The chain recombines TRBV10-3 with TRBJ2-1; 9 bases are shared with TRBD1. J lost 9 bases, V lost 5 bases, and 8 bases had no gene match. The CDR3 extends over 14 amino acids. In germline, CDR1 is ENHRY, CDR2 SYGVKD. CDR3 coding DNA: TGTGCCATCAGTTTAGACAGGGGGATGGCTGAGCAGTTCTTC. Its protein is CAISLDRGMAEQFF.

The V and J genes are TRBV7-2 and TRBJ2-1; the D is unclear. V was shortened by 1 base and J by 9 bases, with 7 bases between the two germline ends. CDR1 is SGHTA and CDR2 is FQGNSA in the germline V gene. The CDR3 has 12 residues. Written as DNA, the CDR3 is TGTGCCAGCAGCTTAGACCGTCGTGAGCAGTTCTTC. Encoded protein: CASSLDRREQFF.

The chain's CDR3 is CASMVSVETQYF. The CDR3 DNA reads as TGTGCCAGCATGGTCAGTGTGGAGACCCAGTACTTC. V gene TRBV2 combines with J gene TRBJ2-5, with D unclear. Trimming pared 7 bases from V and 5 bases from J, leaving 11 bases between. Germline V gene lookup returns CDR1 SNHLY and CDR2 FYNNEI. The CDR3 has 12 residues.

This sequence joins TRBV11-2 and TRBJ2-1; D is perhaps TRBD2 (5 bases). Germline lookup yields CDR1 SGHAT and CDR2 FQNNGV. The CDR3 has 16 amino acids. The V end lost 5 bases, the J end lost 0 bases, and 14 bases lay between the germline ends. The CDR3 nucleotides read TGTGCCAGCAGCCCATCTTCGGGGAGCTCCTACAATGAGCAGTTCTTC. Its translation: CASSPSSGSSYNEQFF.

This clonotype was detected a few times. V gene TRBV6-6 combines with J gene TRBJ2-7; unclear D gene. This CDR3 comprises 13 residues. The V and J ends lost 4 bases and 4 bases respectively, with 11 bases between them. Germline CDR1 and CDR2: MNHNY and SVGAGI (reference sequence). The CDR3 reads CASSSQIEYEQYF. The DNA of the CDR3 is TGTGCCAGCAGTTCCCAGATCGAGTACGAGCAGTACTTC.

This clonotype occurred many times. CDR3: CACDRVGIGALHF. CDR3 bases: TGTGCCTGCGACAGGGTGGGGATTGGGGCCCTCCACTTT. The chain is built from TRBV30 and TRBJ1-6, with 7 bases identical to TRBD1. Germline assignment: CDR1 GTSNPN and CDR2 SVGIG (reference sequence). Trimming removed 6 bases from V and 14 bases from J; junction bases left unmatched: 13. The CDR3 sequence is 13 residues long.

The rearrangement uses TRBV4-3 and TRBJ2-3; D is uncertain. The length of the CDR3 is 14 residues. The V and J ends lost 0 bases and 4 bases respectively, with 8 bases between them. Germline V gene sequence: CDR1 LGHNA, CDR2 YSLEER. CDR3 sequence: CASSQDPGSDTQYF. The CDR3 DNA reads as TGCGCCAGCAGCCAAGATCCCGGGTCAGATACGCAGTATTTT.

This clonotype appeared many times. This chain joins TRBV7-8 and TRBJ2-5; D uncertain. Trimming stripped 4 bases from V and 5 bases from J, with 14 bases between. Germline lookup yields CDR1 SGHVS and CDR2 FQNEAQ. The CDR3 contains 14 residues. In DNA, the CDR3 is TGTGCCAGCAGCTCCGACCGAGTTTGGGAGACCCAGTACTTC. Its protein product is CASSSDRVWETQYF.

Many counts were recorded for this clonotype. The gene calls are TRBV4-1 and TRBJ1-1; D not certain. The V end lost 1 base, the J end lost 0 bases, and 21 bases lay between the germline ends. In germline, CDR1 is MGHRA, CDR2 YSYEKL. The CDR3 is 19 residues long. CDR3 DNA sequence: TGCGCCAGCAGCCAAGCAGTAGGATTCCAGCGGAGGGTGAACACTGAAGCTTTCTTT. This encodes CASSQAVGFQRRVNTEAFF.

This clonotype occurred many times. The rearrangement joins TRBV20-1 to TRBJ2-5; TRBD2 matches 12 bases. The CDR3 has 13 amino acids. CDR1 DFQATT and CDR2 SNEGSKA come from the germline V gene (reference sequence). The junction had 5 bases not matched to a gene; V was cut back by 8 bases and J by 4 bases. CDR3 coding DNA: TGCAGTCTACTAGCGGGGGGTGGAGAGACCCAGTACTTC. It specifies CSLLAGGGETQYF.